This T cell receptor beta chain was sequenced during a study of spatial heterogeneity in lung cancer. Study context: Compared with alpha-chain sequences, beta-chain sequences were consistently detected in greater numbers. A unique TCR and UMI combination showed up more than ten times in raw reads, on average. General study points: Resection saw ubiquitous expanded tumor TCRs appear in blood more than follow-up did.

Every cDNA TCR molecule received its own unique molecular identifier. A single record per CDR3 protein comes from TCRdb applying MiXCR to the 5' RACE reads. The sample includes 40,000 to 45,000 distinct CDR3 sequences, approximately 6.5% of them seen just once. Trimming pared 2 bases from V and 8 bases from J, leaving 13 bases between. There are 14 residues in the CDR3. This clonotype was observed a handful of times. Its target is not known. The time point here: sample taken at primary tumor resection. In each case, whole RNA from tumor, nontumor lung or frozen PBMC was sequenced unsorted. Source: PBMCs, taken at surgery. This chain uses TRBV12-3 or TRBV12-4 with TRBJ2-1; D could derive from TRBD1 or TRBD2 (5 bases each). The TCR was taken from a female donor with early-stage non-small cell lung cancer. The chain's CDR3 is CASSLRQGPDEQFF. The CDR3 nucleotides are TGTGCCAGCAGTTTAAGGCAGGGACCGGATGAGCAGTTCTTC.